This TCR beta chain was sequenced during a study of CD8 T cells in ankylosing spondylitis. Trimming at V came to 1 base and at J to 0 bases, leaving 4 bases not matched to a gene. CDR1 and CDR2 (germline): MNHEY, SVGAGI. CDR3 length equals 17 residues. Using quantitative 5'-RACE with molecular barcodes, the authors made TCR beta libraries. Via MiXCR, TCRdb re-called the 5' RACE reads, giving one row per CDR3 protein. The sample shows 150,000 to 200,000 distinct CDR3 sequences, under 14% of them seen only once. This clonotype was seen many times. The sequenced material came from blood, either unsorted or a sorted T cell fraction (not recorded which). The sequence was collected from a male donor with ankylosing spondylitis or in good health (not recorded which). The chain combines TRBV6-5 with TRBJ2-1; 9 bases agree with TRBD2. The CDR3 nucleotides are TGTGCCAGCAGTTACTTAACGACTAGCGGCTCCTACAATGAGCAGTTCTTC. The encoded protein is CASSYLTTSGSYNEQFF.